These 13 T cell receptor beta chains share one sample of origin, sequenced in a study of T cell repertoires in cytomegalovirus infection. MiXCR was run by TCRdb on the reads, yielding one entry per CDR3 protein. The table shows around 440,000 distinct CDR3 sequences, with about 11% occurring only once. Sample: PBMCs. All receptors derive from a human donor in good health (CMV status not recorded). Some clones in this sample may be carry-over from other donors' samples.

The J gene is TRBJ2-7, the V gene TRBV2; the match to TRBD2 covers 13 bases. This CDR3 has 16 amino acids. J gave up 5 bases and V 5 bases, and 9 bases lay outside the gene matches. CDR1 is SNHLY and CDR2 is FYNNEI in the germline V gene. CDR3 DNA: TGTGCCAGCAGTATCGGACTAGCGGGAGTGGTGAACGAGCAGTACTTC. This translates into CASSIGLAGVVNEQYF.

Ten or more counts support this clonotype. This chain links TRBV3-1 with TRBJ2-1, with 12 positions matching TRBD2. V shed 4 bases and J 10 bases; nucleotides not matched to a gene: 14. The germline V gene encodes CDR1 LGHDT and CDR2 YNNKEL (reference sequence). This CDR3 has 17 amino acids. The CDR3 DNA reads TGTGCCAGCAGCCCCATCTGGACTAGCGGGAAGACTAGAGAGCAGTTCTTC. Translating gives CASSPIWTSGKTREQFF.

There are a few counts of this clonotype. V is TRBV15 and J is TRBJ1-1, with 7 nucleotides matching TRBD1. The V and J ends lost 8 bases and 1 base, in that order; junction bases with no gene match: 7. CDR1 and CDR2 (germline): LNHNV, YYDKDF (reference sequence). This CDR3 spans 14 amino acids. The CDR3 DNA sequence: TGTGCCACCTGGGCAGGGGGATCGAACACTGAAGCTTTCTTT. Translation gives CATWAGGSNTEAFF. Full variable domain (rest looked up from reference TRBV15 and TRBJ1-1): DAMVIQNPRYQVTQFGKPVTLSCSQTLNHNVMYWYQQKSSQAPKLLFHYYDKDFNNEADTPDNFQSRRPNTSFCFLDIRSPGLGDTAMYLCATWAGGSNTEAFFGQGTRLTVV.

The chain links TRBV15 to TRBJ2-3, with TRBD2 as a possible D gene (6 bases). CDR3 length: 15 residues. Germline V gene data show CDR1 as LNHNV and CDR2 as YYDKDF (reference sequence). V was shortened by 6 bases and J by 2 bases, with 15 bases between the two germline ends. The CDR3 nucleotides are TGTGCCACCAGGCGGGACCGCCTCCACACAGATACGCAGTATTTT. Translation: CATRRDRLHTDTQYF.

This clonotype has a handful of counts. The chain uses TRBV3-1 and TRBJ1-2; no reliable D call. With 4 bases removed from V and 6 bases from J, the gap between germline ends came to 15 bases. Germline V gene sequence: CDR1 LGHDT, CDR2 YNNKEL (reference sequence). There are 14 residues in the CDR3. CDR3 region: CASSPRAVGNGYTF. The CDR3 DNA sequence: TGTGCCAGCAGCCCCCGGGCAGTCGGAAATGGCTACACCTTC.

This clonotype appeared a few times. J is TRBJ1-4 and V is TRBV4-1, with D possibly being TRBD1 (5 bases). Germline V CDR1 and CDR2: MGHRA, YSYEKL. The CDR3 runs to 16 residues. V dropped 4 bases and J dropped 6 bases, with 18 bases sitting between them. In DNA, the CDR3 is TGCGCCAGCAGCCGGTCATGGGGGACGGGAGATGAAAAACTGTTTTTT. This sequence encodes CASSRSWGTGDEKLFF.

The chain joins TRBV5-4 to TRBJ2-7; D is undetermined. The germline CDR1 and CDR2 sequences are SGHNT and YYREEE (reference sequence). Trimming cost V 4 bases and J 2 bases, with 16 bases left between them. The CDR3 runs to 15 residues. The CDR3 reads CASSPSIGSAYEQYF. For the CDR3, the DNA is TGTGCCAGCAGCCCCTCGATCGGCAGCGCCTACGAGCAGTACTTC.

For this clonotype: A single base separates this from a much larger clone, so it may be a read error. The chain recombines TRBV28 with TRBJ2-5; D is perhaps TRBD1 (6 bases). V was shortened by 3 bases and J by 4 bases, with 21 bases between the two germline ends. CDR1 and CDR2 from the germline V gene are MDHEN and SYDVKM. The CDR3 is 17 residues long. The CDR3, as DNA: TGTGCCAGCAGTTTCGCAAATCCTCCTGGACAGTCAGAGACCCAGTACTTC. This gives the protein CASSFANPPGQSETQYF.

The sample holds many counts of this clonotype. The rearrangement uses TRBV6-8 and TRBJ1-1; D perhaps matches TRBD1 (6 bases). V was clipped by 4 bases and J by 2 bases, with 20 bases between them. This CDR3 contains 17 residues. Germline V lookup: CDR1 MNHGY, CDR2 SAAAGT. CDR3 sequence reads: CASSFSPGGQQNTEAFF. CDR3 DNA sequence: TGTGCCAGCAGTTTCAGCCCCGGCGGACAGCAAAACACTGAAGCTTTCTTT.

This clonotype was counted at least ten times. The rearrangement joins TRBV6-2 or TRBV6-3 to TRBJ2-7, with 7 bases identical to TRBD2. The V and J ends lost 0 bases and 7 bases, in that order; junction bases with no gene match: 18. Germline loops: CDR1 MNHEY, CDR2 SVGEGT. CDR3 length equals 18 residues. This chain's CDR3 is CASSYSRLTSADPYEQYF. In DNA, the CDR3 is TGTGCCAGCAGTTACTCGAGGCTTACTAGCGCCGACCCTTATGAGCAGTACTTC.

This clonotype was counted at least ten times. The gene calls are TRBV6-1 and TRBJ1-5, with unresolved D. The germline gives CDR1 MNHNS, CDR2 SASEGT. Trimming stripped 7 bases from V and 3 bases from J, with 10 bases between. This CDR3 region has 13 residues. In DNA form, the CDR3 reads TGTGCCAGCACGGACTTAGACAATCAGCCCCAGCATTTT. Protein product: CASTDLDNQPQHF.

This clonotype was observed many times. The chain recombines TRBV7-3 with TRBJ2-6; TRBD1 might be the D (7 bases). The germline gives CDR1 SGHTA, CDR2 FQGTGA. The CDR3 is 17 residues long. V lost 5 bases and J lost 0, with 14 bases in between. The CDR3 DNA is TGTGCCAGCAGCGCCGACAGGGACTTCTCTGGGGCCAACGTCCTGACTTTC. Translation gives CASSADRDFSGANVLTF.

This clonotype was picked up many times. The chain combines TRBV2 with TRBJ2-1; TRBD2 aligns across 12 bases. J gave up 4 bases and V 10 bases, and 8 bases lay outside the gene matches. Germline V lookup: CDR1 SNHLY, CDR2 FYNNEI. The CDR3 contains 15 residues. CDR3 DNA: TGTGCCACATCAAGACTAGCGGGGGCATACAATGAGCAGTTCTTC. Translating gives CATSRLAGAYNEQFF.